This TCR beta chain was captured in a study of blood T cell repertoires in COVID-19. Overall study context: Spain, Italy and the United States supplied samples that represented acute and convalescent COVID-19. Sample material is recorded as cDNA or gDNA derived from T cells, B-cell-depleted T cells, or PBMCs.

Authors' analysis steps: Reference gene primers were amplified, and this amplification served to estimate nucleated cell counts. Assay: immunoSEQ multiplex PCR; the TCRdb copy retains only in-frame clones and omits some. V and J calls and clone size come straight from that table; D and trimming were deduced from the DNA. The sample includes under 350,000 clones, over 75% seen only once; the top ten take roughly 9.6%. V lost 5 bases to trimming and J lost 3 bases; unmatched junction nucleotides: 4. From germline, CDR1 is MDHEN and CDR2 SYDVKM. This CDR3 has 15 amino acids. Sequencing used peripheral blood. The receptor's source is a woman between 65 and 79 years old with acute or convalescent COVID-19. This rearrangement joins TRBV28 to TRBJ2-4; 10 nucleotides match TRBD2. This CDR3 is CASSTSGVVKNIQYF. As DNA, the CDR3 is TGTGCCAGCAGTACTAGCGGGGTTGTCAAAAACATTCAGTACTTC. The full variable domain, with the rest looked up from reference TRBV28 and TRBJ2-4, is DVKVTQSSRYLVKRTGEKVFLECVQDMDHENMFWYRQDPGLGLRLIYFSYDVKMKEKGDIPEGYSVSREKKERFSLILESASTNQTSMYLCASSTSGVVKNIQYFGAGTRLSVL.